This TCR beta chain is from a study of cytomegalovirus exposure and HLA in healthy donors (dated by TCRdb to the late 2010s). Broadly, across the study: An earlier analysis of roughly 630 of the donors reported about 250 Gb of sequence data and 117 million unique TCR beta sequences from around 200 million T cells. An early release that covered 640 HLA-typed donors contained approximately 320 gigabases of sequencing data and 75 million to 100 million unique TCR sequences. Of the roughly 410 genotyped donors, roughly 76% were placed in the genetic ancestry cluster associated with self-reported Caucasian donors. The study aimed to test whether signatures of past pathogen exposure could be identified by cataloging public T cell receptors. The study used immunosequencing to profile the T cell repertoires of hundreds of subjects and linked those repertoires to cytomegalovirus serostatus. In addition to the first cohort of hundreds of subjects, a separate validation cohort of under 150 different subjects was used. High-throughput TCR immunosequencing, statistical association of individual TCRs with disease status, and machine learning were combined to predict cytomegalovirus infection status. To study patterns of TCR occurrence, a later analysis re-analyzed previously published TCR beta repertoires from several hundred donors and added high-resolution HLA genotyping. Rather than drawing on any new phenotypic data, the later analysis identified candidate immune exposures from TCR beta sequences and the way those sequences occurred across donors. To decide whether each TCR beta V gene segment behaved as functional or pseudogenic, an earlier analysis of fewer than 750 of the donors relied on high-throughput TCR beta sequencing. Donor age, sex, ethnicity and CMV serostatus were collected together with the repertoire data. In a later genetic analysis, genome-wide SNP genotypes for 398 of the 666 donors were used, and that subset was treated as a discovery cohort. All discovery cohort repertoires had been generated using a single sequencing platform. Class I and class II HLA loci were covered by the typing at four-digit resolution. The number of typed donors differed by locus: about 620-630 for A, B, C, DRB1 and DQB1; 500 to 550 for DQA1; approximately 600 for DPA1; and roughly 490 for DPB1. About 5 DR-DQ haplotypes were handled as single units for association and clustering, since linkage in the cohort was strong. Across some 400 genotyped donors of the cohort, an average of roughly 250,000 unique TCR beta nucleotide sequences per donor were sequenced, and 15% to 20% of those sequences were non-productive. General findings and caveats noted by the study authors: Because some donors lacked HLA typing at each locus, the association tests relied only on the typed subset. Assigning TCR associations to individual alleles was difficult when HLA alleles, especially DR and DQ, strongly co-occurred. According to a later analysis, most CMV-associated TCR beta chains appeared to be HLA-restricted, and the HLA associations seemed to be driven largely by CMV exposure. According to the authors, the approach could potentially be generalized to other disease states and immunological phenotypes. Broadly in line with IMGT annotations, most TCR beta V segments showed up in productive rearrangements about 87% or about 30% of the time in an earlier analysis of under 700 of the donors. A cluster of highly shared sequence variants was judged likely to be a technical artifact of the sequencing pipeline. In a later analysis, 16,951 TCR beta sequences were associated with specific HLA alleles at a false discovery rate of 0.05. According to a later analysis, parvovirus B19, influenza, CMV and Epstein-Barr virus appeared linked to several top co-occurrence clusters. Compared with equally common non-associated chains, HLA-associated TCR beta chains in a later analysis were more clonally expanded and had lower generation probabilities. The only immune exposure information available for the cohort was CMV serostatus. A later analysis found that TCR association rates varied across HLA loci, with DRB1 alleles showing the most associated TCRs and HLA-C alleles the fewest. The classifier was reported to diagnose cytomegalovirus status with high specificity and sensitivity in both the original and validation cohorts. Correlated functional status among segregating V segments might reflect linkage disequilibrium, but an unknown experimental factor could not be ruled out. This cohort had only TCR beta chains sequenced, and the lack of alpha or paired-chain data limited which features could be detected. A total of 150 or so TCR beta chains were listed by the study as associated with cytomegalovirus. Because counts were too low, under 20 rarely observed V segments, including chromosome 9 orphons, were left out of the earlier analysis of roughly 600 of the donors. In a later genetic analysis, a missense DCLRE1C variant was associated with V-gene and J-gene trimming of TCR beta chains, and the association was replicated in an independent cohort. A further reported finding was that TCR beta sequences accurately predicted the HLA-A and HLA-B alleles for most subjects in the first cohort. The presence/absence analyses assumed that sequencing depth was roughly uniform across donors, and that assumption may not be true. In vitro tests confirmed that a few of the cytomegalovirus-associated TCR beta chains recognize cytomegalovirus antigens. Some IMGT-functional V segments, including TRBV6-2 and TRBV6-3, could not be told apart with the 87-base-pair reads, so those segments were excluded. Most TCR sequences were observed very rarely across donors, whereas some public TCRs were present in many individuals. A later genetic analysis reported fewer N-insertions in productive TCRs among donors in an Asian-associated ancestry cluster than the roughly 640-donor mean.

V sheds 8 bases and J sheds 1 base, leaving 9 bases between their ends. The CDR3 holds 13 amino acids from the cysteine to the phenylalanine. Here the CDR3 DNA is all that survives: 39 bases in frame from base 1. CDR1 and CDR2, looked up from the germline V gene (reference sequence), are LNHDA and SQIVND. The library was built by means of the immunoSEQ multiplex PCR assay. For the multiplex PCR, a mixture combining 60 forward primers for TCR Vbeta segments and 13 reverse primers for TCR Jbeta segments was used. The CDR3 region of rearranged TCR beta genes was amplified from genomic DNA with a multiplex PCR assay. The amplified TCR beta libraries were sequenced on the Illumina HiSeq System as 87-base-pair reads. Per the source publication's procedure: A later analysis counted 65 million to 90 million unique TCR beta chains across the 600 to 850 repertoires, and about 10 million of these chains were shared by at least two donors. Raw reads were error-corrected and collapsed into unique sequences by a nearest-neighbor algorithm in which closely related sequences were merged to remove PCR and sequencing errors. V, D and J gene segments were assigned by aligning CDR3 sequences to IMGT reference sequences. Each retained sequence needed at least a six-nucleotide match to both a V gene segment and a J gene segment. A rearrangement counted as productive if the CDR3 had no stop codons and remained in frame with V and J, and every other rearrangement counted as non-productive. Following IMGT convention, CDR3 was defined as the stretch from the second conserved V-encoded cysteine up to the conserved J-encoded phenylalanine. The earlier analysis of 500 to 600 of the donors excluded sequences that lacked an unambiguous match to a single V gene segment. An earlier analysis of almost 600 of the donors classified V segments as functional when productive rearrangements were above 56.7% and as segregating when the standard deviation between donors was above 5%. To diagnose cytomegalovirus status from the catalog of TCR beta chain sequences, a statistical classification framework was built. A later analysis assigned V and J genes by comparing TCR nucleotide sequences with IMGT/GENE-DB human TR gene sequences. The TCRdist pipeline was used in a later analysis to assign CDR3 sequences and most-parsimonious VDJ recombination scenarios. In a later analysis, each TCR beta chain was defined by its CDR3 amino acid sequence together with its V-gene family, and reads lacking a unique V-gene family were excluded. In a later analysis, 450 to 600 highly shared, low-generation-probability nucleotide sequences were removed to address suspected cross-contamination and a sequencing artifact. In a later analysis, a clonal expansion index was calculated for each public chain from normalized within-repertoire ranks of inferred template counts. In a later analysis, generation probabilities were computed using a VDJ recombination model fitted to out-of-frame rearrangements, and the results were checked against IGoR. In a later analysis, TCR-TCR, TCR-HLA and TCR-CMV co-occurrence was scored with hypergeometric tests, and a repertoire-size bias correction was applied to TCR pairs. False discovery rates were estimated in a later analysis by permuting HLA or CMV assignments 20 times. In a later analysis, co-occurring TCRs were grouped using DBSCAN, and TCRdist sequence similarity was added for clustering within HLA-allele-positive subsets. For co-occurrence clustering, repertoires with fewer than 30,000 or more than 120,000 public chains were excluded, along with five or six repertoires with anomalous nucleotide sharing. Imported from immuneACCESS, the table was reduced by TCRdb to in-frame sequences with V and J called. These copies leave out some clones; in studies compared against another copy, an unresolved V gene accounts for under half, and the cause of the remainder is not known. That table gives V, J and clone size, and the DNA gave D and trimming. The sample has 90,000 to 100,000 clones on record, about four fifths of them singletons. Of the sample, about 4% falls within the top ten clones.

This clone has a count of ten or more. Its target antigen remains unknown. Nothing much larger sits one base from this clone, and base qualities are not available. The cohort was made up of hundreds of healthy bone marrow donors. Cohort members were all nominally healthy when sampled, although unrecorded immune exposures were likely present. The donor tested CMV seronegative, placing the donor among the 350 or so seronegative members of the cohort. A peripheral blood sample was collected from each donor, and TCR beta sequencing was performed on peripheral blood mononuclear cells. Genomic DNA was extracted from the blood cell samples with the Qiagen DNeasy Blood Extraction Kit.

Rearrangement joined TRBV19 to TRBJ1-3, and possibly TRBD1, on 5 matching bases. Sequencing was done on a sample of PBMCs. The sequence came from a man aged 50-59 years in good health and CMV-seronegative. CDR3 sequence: CASSGGSGNTIYF. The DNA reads TGTGCCAGTTCCGGGGGGTCTGGAAACACCATATATTTT.